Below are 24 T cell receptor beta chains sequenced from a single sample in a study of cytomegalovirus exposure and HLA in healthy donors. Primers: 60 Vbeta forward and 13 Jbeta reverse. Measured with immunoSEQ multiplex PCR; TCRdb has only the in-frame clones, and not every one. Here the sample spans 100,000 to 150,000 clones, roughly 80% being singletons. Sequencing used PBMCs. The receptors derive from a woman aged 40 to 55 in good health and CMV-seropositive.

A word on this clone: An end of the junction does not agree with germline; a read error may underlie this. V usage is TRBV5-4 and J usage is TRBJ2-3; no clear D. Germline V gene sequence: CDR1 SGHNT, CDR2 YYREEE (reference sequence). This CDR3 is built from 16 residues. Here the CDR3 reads CASSLASPHNTATQYF. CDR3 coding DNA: TGTGCCAGCAGCTTGGCCTCGCCACATAACACAGCTACGCAGTATTTT.

The CDR3 bases are TGTGCCAGCAGCTCACACCAGACAGGGGCCGGGGCCAACGTCCTGACTTTC. Translating gives CASSSHQTGAGANVLTF. The J gene is TRBJ2-6, the V gene TRBV11-3, with 8 bases identical to TRBD1. V was pared by 4 bases and J by 4 bases, with 9 bases of the junction left unmatched. Looked up from germline, CDR1 is SGHNT and CDR2 is YENEEA. This CDR3 is 17 amino acids long.

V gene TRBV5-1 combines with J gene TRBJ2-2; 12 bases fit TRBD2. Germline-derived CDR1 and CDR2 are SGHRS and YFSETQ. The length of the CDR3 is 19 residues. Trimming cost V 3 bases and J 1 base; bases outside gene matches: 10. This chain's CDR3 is CASSSASGGAPWNTGELFF. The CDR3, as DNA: TGCGCCAGCAGCTCCGCTAGCGGGGGGGCCCCGTGGAACACCGGGGAGCTGTTTTTT.

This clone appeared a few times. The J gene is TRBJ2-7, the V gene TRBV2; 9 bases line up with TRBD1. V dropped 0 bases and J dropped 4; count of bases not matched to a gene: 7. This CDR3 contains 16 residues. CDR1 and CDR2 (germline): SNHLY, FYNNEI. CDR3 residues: CASSEAPGQGFYEQYF. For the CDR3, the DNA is TGTGCCAGCAGTGAAGCTCCAGGACAGGGGTTTTACGAGCAGTACTTC.

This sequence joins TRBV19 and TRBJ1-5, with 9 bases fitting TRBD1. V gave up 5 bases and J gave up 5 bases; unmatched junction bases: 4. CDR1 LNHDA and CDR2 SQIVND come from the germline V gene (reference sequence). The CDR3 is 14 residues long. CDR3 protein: CASSARDRDQPQHF. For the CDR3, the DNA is TGTGCCAGTAGTGCTCGGGACAGGGATCAGCCCCAGCATTTT.

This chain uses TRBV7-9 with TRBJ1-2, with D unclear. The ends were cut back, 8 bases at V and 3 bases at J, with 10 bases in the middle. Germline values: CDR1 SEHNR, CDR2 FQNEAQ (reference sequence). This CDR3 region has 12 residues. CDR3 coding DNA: TGTGCCAGCTCCCACGAGGACTATGGCTACACCTTC. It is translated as CASSHEDYGYTF.

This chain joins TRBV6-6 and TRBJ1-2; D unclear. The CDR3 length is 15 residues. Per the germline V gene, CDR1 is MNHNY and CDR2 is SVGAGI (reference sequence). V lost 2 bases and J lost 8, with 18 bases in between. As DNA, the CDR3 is TGTGCCAGCAGTTACAAGGAACCGGGAAGGAACGGCTACACCTTC. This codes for CASSYKEPGRNGYTF.

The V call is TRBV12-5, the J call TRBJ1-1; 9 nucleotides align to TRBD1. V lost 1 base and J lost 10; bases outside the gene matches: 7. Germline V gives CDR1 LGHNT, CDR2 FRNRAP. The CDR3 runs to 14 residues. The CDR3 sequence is CASGLDPSGQGAFF. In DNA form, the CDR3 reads TGTGCTAGTGGTTTGGACCCATCGGGACAGGGAGCTTTCTTT.

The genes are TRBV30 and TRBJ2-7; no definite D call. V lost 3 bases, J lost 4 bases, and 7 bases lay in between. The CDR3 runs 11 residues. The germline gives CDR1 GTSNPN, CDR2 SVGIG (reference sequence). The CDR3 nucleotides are TGTGCCTGGAGCAGAGGTTACGAGCAGTACTTC. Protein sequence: CAWSRGYEQYF.

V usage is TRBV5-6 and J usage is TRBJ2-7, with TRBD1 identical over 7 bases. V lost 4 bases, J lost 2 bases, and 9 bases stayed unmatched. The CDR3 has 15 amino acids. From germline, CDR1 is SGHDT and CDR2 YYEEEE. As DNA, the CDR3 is TGTGCCAGCAGCCTATCGGTAACAGGGGCCTACGAGCAGTACTTC. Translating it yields CASSLSVTGAYEQYF.

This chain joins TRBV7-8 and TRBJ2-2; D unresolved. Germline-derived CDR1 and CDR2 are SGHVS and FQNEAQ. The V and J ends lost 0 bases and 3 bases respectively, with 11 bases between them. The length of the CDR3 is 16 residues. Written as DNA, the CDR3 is TGTGCCAGCAGCTTAGCTGGGCAGTTCTACACCGGGGAGCTGTTTTTT. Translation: CASSLAGQFYTGELFF.

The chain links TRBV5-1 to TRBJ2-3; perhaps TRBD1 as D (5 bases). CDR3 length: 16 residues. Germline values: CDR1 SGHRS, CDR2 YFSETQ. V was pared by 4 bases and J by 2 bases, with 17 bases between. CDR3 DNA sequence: TGCGCCAGCAGCCCAACGGCCCGACAGCCCACAGATACGCAGTATTTT. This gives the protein CASSPTARQPTDTQYF.

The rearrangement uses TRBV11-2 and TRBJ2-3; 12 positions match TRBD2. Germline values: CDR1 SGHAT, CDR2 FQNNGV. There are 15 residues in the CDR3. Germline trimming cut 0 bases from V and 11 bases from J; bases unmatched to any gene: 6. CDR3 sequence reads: CASSLDGLAGLGQYF. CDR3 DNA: TGTGCCAGCAGCTTAGATGGACTAGCGGGGTTGGGGCAGTATTTT.

CDR3 residues: CASSPDSGGELFF. The CDR3 DNA sequence: TGCGCCAGCAGCCCGGACAGCGGCGGGGAGCTGTTTTTT. This chain uses TRBV5-1 with TRBJ2-2, with D possibly matching TRBD1 (6 bases). Germline V CDR1 and CDR2: SGHRS, YFSETQ. V was trimmed by 4 bases and J by 7 bases, leaving 11 bases between them. The CDR3 has 13 amino acids.

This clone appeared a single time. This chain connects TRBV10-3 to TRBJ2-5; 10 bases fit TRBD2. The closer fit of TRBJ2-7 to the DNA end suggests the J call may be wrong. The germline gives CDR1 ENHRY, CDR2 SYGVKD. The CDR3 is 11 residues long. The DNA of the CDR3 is TGTGCGATAGCGGGAGGTGGCGAGCAGTACTTC. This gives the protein CAIAGGGEQYF.

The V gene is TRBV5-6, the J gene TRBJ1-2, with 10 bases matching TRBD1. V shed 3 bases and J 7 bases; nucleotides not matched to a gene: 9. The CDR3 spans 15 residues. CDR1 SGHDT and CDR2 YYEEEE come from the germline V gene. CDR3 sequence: CASSWGTGEGSGYTF. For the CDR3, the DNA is TGTGCCAGCAGCTGGGGGACAGGGGAAGGAAGTGGCTACACCTTC.

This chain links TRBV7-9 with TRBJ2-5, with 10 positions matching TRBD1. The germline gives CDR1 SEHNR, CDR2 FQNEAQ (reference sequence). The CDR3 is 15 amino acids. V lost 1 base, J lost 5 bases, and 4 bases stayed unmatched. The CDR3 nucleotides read TGTGCCAGCAGCTTAGGGGACAGGGGCACGGAGACCCAGTACTTC. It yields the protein CASSLGDRGTETQYF.

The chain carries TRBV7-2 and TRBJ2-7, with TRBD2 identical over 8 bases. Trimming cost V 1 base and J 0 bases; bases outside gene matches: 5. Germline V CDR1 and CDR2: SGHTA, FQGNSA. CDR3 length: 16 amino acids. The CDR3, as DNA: TGTGCCAGCAGCTTAGGCCAGCGGGGGAGCTCCTACGAGCAGTACTTC. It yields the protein CASSLGQRGSSYEQYF.

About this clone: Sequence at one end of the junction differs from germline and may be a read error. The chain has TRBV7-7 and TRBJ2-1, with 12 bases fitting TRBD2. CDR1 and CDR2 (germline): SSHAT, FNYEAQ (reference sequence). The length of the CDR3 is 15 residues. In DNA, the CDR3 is TGTGCTAGCAGCCAGGGACTAGCGGGCGACAATGAGCAGTTCTTC. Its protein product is CASSQGLAGDNEQFF. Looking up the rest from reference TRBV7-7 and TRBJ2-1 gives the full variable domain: GAGVSQSPRYKVTKRGQDVTLRCDPISSHATLYWYQQALGQGPEFLTYFNYEAQPDKSGLPSDRFSAERPEGSISTLTIQRTEQRDSAMYRCASSQGLAGDNEQFFGPGTRLTVL.

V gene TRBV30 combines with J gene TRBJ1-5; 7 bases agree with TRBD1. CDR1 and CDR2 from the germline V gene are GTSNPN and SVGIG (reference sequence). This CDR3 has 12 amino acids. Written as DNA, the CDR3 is TGTGCATCAGGGGGTTTCAATCAGCCCCAGCATTTT. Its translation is CASGGFNQPQHF.

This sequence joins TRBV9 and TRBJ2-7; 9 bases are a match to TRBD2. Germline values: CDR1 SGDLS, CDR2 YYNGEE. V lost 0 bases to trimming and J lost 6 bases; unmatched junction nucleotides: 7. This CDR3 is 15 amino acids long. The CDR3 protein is CASSVVASGVTEQYF. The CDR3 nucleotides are TGTGCCAGCAGCGTAGTAGCTAGCGGGGTAACCGAGCAGTACTTC. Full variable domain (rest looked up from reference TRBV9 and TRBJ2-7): DSGVTQTPKHLITATGQRVTLRCSPRSGDLSVYWYQQSLDQGLQFLIQYYNGEERAKGNILERFSAQQFPDLHSELNLSSLELGDSALYFCASSVVASGVTEQYFGPGTRLTVT.

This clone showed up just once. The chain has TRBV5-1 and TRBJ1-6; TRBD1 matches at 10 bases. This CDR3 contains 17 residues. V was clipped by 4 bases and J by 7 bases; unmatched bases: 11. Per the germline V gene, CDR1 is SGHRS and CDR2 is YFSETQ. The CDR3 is CASSPVIQTGGNSPLHF. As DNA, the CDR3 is TGCGCCAGCAGCCCCGTCATCCAGACAGGGGGCAATTCACCCCTCCACTTT.

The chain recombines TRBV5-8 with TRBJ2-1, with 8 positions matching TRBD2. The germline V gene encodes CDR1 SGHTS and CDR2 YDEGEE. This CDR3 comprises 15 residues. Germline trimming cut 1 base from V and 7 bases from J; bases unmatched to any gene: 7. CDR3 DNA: TGTGCCAGCAGCTTGCCGGGGGGGCGACGAAATGAGCAGTTCTTC. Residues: CASSLPGGRRNEQFF. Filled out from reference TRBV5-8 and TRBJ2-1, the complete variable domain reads EAGVTQSPTHLIKTRGQQATLRCSPISGHTSVYWYQQALGLGLQFLLWYDEGEERNRGNFPPRFSGRQFPNYSSELNVNALELEDSALYLCASSLPGGRRNEQFFGPGTRLTVL.

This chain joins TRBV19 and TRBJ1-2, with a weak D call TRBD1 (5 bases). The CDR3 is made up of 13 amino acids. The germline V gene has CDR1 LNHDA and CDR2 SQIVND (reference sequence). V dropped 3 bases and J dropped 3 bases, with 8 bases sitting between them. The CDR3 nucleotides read TGTGCCAGTAGTATTGTCAGGGACTATGGCTACACCTTC. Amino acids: CASSIVRDYGYTF.